This T cell receptor (beta chain) stems from a study of cytomegalovirus exposure and HLA in healthy donors (dated by TCRdb to the late 2010s). A note on the overall study: According to an earlier analysis of a few hundred of the donors, roughly 180 million T cells yielded roughly 110 million unique TCR beta sequences and 276 Gb of sequence data. Donor age, sex, ethnicity and CMV serostatus were collected together with the repertoire data. Approximately 300 gigabases of sequencing data and 75 million to 85 million unique TCR sequences made up an early release that covered about 640 HLA-typed donors. A handful of DR-DQ haplotypes were handled as single units for association and clustering because linkage in the cohort was strong. Every discovery cohort repertoire had been produced on one sequencing platform. Of the approximately 400 genotyped donors, 81% fell in the genetic ancestry cluster associated with self-reported Caucasian donors. In the later analysis, no new phenotypic data were used to find candidate immune exposures; instead, reliance was placed on TCR beta sequences and their occurrence across donors. A later analysis re-analyzed previously published TCR beta repertoires from roughly 600 donors and added high-resolution HLA genotyping to study TCR occurrence patterns. Among some 400 genotyped donors of the cohort, an average of roughly 230,000 unique TCR beta nucleotide sequences was sequenced per donor, of which about 20% were non-productive. Typing coverage differed by locus: A, B, C, DRB1 and DQB1 were typed in about 620-640 donors, DQA1 in approximately 520, DPA1 in approximately 610, and DPB1 in approximately 450. A separate validation cohort of 100 to 150 different subjects was used in addition to the roughly 720-subject first cohort. The T cell repertoires of 550 to 850 subjects were profiled by immunosequencing and related to cytomegalovirus serostatus. The study combined high-throughput TCR immunosequencing, statistical association of individual TCRs with disease status, and machine learning to predict cytomegalovirus infection status. HLA typing included class I and class II loci at four-digit resolution. The aim of the study was to test whether cataloging public T cell receptors could identify signatures of past pathogen exposure. Genome-wide SNP genotypes for about three fifths of the roughly 670 donors were used in a later genetic analysis, which treated that subset as a discovery cohort. An earlier analysis of some 600 of the donors applied high-throughput TCR beta sequencing to assess whether each TCR beta V gene segment acted as functional or pseudogenic.

The method behind the library was the immunoSEQ multiplex PCR assay. The multiplex PCR relied on a mix of 60 forward primers for TCR Vbeta segments and 13 reverse primers for TCR Jbeta segments. Amplification of the CDR3 region of rearranged TCR beta genes was performed with a multiplex PCR assay on genomic DNA. Amplified TCR beta libraries were sequenced as 87-base-pair reads on the Illumina HiSeq System. Per the source publication's procedure: A later analysis tallied roughly 78 million unique TCR beta chains across the 666 repertoires, and some 12 million of those chains were shared by two or more donors. To remove PCR and sequencing errors, raw reads were error-corrected and collapsed into unique sequences using a nearest-neighbor algorithm that merged closely related sequences. Alignment of CDR3 sequences to IMGT reference sequences was used to assign V, D and J gene segments. For a sequence to be retained, at least a six-nucleotide match to both a V gene segment and a J gene segment was required. A rearrangement counted as productive if the CDR3 had no stop codons and remained in frame with V and J, and every other rearrangement counted as non-productive. Following IMGT convention, CDR3 was defined as the stretch from the second conserved V-encoded cysteine to the conserved J-encoded phenylalanine. The earlier analysis of about 530 of the donors excluded any sequence lacking an unambiguous match to a single V gene segment. An earlier analysis of a few hundred of the donors classified V segments as functional when productive rearrangements were above 56.7% and as segregating when the standard deviation between donors was above 5%. A statistical classification framework was built to diagnose cytomegalovirus status from the catalog of TCR beta chain sequences. In a later analysis, V and J genes were assigned by comparing TCR nucleotide sequences against IMGT/GENE-DB human TR gene sequences. The TCRdist pipeline was used in a later analysis to assign CDR3 sequences and most-parsimonious VDJ recombination scenarios. In a later analysis, each TCR beta chain was defined by its CDR3 amino acid sequence together with its V-gene family, and reads without a unique V-gene family were excluded. To address suspected cross-contamination and a sequencing artifact, a later analysis removed several hundred highly shared, low-generation-probability nucleotide sequences. In a later analysis, a clonal expansion index for each public chain was calculated from normalized within-repertoire ranks of inferred template counts. In a later analysis, generation probabilities were computed with a VDJ recombination model fitted to out-of-frame rearrangements, and the resulting probabilities were checked against IGoR. In a later analysis, hypergeometric tests were used to score TCR-TCR, TCR-HLA and TCR-CMV co-occurrence, with a repertoire-size bias correction applied to TCR pairs. A later analysis estimated false discovery rates by permuting HLA or CMV assignments 20 times. A later analysis grouped co-occurring TCRs with DBSCAN, adding TCRdist sequence similarity when clustering within HLA-allele-positive subsets. Repertoires with fewer than 30,000 or more than 120,000 public chains were left out of co-occurrence clustering, as were about five repertoires with anomalous nucleotide sharing. The immuneACCESS repertoire file appears here via TCRdb, limited to in-frame rearrangements. These files lack a portion of the clones; in checked studies, under half of the deficit traces to unresolved V genes, and the cause of the others is not known. V, J and clone size are those of that table, while D and trimming were read from the DNA. The sample yields 150,000 to 180,000 clones; 60% to 80% were counted once. Around 13% of the sample is taken by the ten largest.

The cohort consisted of some 730 healthy bone marrow donors. All cohort members were sampled while nominally healthy, although unrecorded immune exposures were likely present. The donor was CMV seropositive and belonged to the group of 250 to 300 seropositive cohort members. A peripheral blood sample was collected from each donor, and TCR beta sequencing was performed on peripheral blood mononuclear cells. The Qiagen DNeasy Blood Extraction Kit was used to extract genomic DNA from the blood cell samples. On the study overall, not on this receptor specifically: A later analysis found that most CMV-associated TCR beta chains appeared HLA-restricted, with HLA associations seemingly driven largely by CMV exposure. The authors suggested that the approach could potentially be generalized to other disease states and immunological phenotypes. When HLA alleles, especially DR and DQ, strongly co-occurred, TCR associations were difficult to assign to individual alleles. A further reported finding was that TCR beta sequences accurately predicted the HLA-A and HLA-B alleles for most subjects in the first cohort. In a later genetic analysis, fewer N-insertions in productive TCRs were reported among donors in an Asian-associated ancestry cluster than the roughly 640-donor mean. Correlated functional status among segregating V segments might be attributable to linkage disequilibrium, but an unknown experimental factor could not be ruled out. At a false discovery rate of 0.05, a later analysis linked under 20,000 TCR beta sequences to specific HLA alleles. Seventeen rarely observed V segments, including chromosome 9 orphons, were excluded from the earlier analysis of about 610 of the donors because counts were too low. A later analysis found that TCR association rates varied across HLA loci, with DRB1 alleles showing the most associated TCRs and HLA-C alleles the fewest. V-gene and J-gene trimming of TCR beta chains was associated with a missense DCLRE1C variant in a later genetic analysis, and the association was replicated in an independent cohort. Sequencing depth was assumed to be roughly uniform across donors in the presence/absence analyses, though that assumption may not hold. Only TCR beta chains were sequenced in this cohort, and the absence of alpha or paired-chain data limited detectable features. According to a later analysis, parvovirus B19, influenza, CMV and Epstein-Barr virus appeared linked to several top co-occurrence clusters. The study listed approximately 150 TCR beta chains as associated with cytomegalovirus. A later analysis found that HLA-associated TCR beta chains were more clonally expanded and had lower generation probabilities than equally common non-associated chains. The sequencing pipeline was judged likely to have produced a cluster of highly shared sequence variants as a technical artifact. For the cohort, immune exposure information was limited to CMV serostatus. In vitro tests confirmed that three of the cytomegalovirus-associated TCR beta chains recognize cytomegalovirus antigens. The classifier was reported to diagnose cytomegalovirus status with high specificity and sensitivity in both the original cohort and the validation cohort. Across donors, most TCR sequences were observed very rarely, whereas some public TCRs were present in many individuals. Because HLA typing was missing for some donors at each locus, association tests included only the typed subset. Broadly in line with IMGT annotations, most TCR beta V segments showed up in productive rearrangements about 87% or about 30% of the time in an earlier analysis of under 700 of the donors.

Comment on this clone: Its antigen is still unknown. No much larger clonotype is one base removed from it; base qualities were not supplied.

The sequencing input was PBMCs. This receptor was taken from a man between 25 and 39 years old in good health and CMV-seropositive.

The CDR3 protein is CASSSLASDTQYF. The DNA sequence is given as TGTGCCAGCAGTTCCCTAGCCTCAGATACGCAGTATTTT. Recombination linked TRBV2 to TRBJ2-3, with TRBD2 perhaps the D gene, on 5 matching bases. The germline V gene supplies CDR1 SNHLY and CDR2 FYNNEI. The V and J ends are trimmed by 5 bases and 4 bases, leaving 10 bases between them. The CDR3 starts with the cysteine, ends with the phenylalanine, and has 13 residues. The entry retains the CDR3 DNA only, 39 bases that are in frame from base 1.